Shown below are 31 T cell receptor beta chains from a single sample sequenced in a study of blood T cell repertoires in COVID-19. TCRdb keeps only in-frame clones here, not all; method: immunoSEQ multiplex PCR. The sample lists a few hundred thousand clones, roughly 91% occurring once. Sequencing was carried out using PBMCs or T cells enriched from blood (not recorded which). The receptors were sampled from a woman between 18 and 30 years old who had recovered from COVID-19.

The chain employs TRBV4-1 and TRBJ1-4; TRBD1 matches 10 bases. CDR3 length equals 18 residues. Germline CDR1 MGHRA, CDR2 YSYEKL. V shed 1 base and J 7 bases; nucleotides not matched to a gene: 12. The CDR3 here is CASSQGSGQGPRGEKLFF. In DNA form, the CDR3 reads TGCGCCAGCAGCCAAGGGTCGGGACAGGGGCCCCGCGGTGAAAAACTGTTTTTT.

This sequence joins TRBV4-2 and TRBJ1-6; the D gene is possibly TRBD1 (5 bases). The V end was cut by 0 bases, the J end by 10 bases, with 16 bases between. This CDR3 has 16 amino acids. CDR1 LGHNA and CDR2 YNFKEQ come from the germline V gene. CDR3 coding DNA: TGTGCCAGCAGCCAAGATTGGCGGCCAGGGTACTCACCCCTCCACTTT. This sequence encodes CASSQDWRPGYSPLHF.

This clone was seen a handful of times. The rearrangement links TRBV11-2 to TRBJ1-6; possible D gene TRBD1, 6 bases. CDR3 size: 19 residues. V was clipped by 4 bases and J by 5 bases, with 24 bases between them. Germline V CDR1 and CDR2: SGHAT, FQNNGV. The CDR3 reads CASSSLLPGQGTDNSPLHF. In DNA, the CDR3 is TGTGCCAGCAGCTCACTCCTACCGGGACAAGGAACGGATAATTCACCCCTCCACTTT.

This clone occurred once. V is TRBV6-1 and J is TRBJ1-2; D ambiguous. Between the trimmed V and J ends, which lost 1 base and 4 bases, there was a span of 16 bases. Looked up from germline, CDR1 is MNHNS and CDR2 is SASEGT. The CDR3 runs to 16 residues. The CDR3 reads CASSEGMGDLGYGYTF. CDR3 nucleotides: TGTGCCAGCAGTGAAGGAATGGGAGACCTAGGCTATGGCTACACCTTC.

The J gene is TRBJ1-1, the V gene TRBV2; 9 bases match TRBD1. Germline trimming cut 3 bases from V and 6 bases from J; bases unmatched to any gene: 5. CDR1 is SNHLY and CDR2 is FYNNEI in the germline V gene. CDR3 length: 14 amino acids. In DNA, the CDR3 is TGTGCCAGCAGTGACCGGACAGGGGTAGCTGAAGCTTTCTTT. It translates to CASSDRTGVAEAFF.

This clone showed up just a few times. The chain has TRBV5-6 and TRBJ1-2, with unresolved D. Trimming pared 6 bases from V and 5 bases from J, leaving 14 bases between. The CDR3 totals 13 residues. Germline CDR1 SGHDT, CDR2 YYEEEE. The CDR3 protein is CASTEISVYGYTF. In nucleotides, the CDR3 is TGTGCCAGCACCGAGATCTCGGTTTATGGCTACACCTTC.

V usage is TRBV5-5 and J usage is TRBJ1-5; 9 bases line up with TRBD1. CDR3 length: 15 residues. The ends lost 4 bases at V and 2 bases at J; junction bases unmatched: 4. In germline, CDR1 is SGHKS, CDR2 YYEKEE (reference sequence). CDR3 protein: CASSRTGDGNQPQHF. In nucleotides, the CDR3 is TGTGCCAGCAGCCGGACAGGGGATGGCAATCAGCCCCAGCATTTT.

This chain links TRBV3-1 (or the pseudogene TRBV3-2) with TRBJ2-5; tentatively, D is TRBD2 (5 bases). The CDR3 is made up of 14 amino acids. CDR1 and CDR2 from the germline V gene are LGHDT and YNNKEL (reference sequence). Trimming shortened V by 2 bases and J by 4 bases, and 11 bases separated the two germline ends. The CDR3 region has the DNA TGTGCCAGCAGCCAACATCCGGGGAGAGAGACCCAGTACTTC. This sequence encodes CASSQHPGRETQYF.

The chain carries TRBV5-4 and TRBJ2-2; the D gene is possibly TRBD1 (6 bases). Germline values: CDR1 SGHNT, CDR2 YYREEE (reference sequence). The CDR3 is 14 amino acids. Trimming shortened V by 2 bases and J by 6 bases, and 11 bases separated the two germline ends. This chain's CDR3 is CASSFQGGAGELFF. The CDR3 region has the DNA TGTGCCAGCAGCTTTCAAGGGGGTGCCGGGGAGCTGTTTTTT.

This clone was detected only once. The CDR3 sequence is CASSPTTQYF. CDR3 nucleotides: TGTGCCAGCAGCCCTACTACGCAGTATTTT. This chain links TRBV2 with TRBJ2-3, with D unresolved. Per germline, CDR1 SNHLY and CDR2 FYNNEI. V lost 6 bases, J lost 8 bases, and 6 bases lay in between. The CDR3 length is 10 residues.

The chain uses TRBV27 and TRBJ1-4, with D possibly TRBD1 on 6 matching bases. The CDR3 length is 17 residues. The V end was cut by 1 base, the J end by 3 bases, with 15 bases between. The germline gives CDR1 MNHEY, CDR2 SMNVEV (reference sequence). The CDR3 protein is CASSLYSGGAPNEKLFF. The DNA of the CDR3 is TGTGCCAGCAGTTTATATTCTGGGGGGGCACCTAATGAAAAACTGTTTTTT.

The rearrangement links TRBV7-2 to TRBJ1-1, with D tentatively TRBD1 (6 bases). Trimming shortened V by 4 bases and J by 6 bases, and 15 bases separated the two germline ends. Germline V gene sequence: CDR1 SGHTA, CDR2 FQGNSA. The CDR3 is 14 residues long. For the CDR3, the DNA is TGTGCCAGCAGCTCCAGGGGAATTGGCGCTGAAGCTTTCTTT. It specifies CASSSRGIGAEAFF.

This chain links TRBV5-1 with TRBJ1-1; TRBD1 agrees at 9 bases. Germline CDR1 SGHRS, CDR2 YFSETQ. V lost 4 bases, J lost 5 bases, and 15 bases stayed unmatched. The CDR3 has 17 residues. The CDR3 spells CASSPGQGNVLYTEAFF. For the CDR3, the DNA is TGCGCCAGCAGCCCTGGACAGGGGAATGTTTTATATACTGAAGCTTTCTTT.

This sequence joins TRBV6-1 and TRBJ1-1, with 7 nucleotides matching TRBD1. The J segment lost 1 base and the V segment lost 4 bases, leaving 15 bases of the junction unmatched. The CDR3 has 18 amino acids. Germline V gene data show CDR1 as MNHNS and CDR2 as SASEGT. The CDR3 region is CASSASTTGWAENTEAFF. CDR3 coding DNA: TGTGCCAGCAGTGCCAGCACGACAGGGTGGGCCGAGAACACTGAAGCTTTCTTT.

The J gene is TRBJ1-3, the V gene TRBV13; D is possibly TRBD1 (6 bases). The CDR3 extends over 15 amino acids. CDR1 is PRHDT, CDR2 FYEKMQ, per germline (reference sequence). The V and J ends lost 3 bases and 3 bases respectively, with 12 bases between them. CDR3 nucleotides: TGTGCCAGCAGCTTGGGACACCTTCTTGGAAACACCATATATTTT. Translated, it gives CASSLGHLLGNTIYF.

The V call is TRBV6-5, the J call TRBJ2-5; tentative D call: TRBD2 (6 bases). Germline V lookup: CDR1 MNHEY, CDR2 SVGAGI. The V gene lost 7 bases and the J gene lost 4 bases, with 13 bases spanning the gap. CDR3 length: 13 amino acids. The CDR3 spells CASTYGRLETQYF. In DNA, the CDR3 is TGTGCCAGCACCTATGGGAGGCTAGAGACCCAGTACTTC.

The chain uses TRBV5-6 and TRBJ2-7, with TRBD1 identical over 7 bases. The CDR3 runs to 15 residues. After removal of 3 bases from V and 3 bases from J, the junction contained 9 bases not matched to a gene. Per the germline V gene, CDR1 is SGHDT and CDR2 is YYEEEE. The CDR3 loop reads CASSSRQGKNYEQYF. The DNA for the CDR3 is TGTGCCAGCAGCTCGAGACAGGGTAAAAACTACGAGCAGTACTTC.

The chain recombines TRBV10-1 with TRBJ1-5; 9 bases are a match to TRBD1. The CDR3 is 19 residues long. J gave up 5 bases and V 1 base, and 15 bases lay outside the gene matches. In germline, CDR1 is WNHNN, CDR2 SYGVQD (reference sequence). This CDR3 reads CASSEWARDRATRDQPQHF. Here the CDR3 DNA reads TGCGCCAGCAGTGAGTGGGCACGGGACAGGGCGACGAGGGATCAGCCCCAGCATTTT.

The chain couples TRBV4-2 to TRBJ1-4; D gene uncertain. Germline V gene lookup returns CDR1 LGHNA and CDR2 YNFKEQ. The V gene lost 4 bases and the J gene lost 7 bases, with 13 bases spanning the gap. The CDR3 is 14 amino acids. The CDR3, as DNA: TGTGCCAGCAGCCCACCCCTCGGTACTGAAAAACTGTTTTTT. It specifies CASSPPLGTEKLFF.

This clone was counted between two and nine times. The V gene is TRBV29-1, the J gene TRBJ1-1; 7 bases agree with TRBD1. This CDR3 has 13 residues. Looked up from germline, CDR1 is SQVTM and CDR2 is ANQGSEA. The ends lost 7 bases at V and 3 bases at J; junction bases unmatched: 8. The CDR3 DNA reads as TGCAGCGCGAGACAGGGTATGGACACTGAAGCTTTCTTT. Amino acid sequence: CSARQGMDTEAFF.

This clone was seen only a few times. V and J are TRBV30 and TRBJ2-3; D is uncertain. The CDR3 has 10 residues. V dropped 4 bases and J dropped 5 bases, with 4 bases sitting between them. Germline V CDR1 and CDR2: GTSNPN, SVGIG (reference sequence). CDR3 DNA: TGTGCCTGGAACGGAGATACGCAGTATTTT. It yields the protein CAWNGDTQYF.

The chain is built from TRBV3-1 (or the pseudogene TRBV3-2) and TRBJ2-7; D is perhaps TRBD2 (7 bases). The length of the CDR3 is 16 residues. Trimming took 1 base from V and 2 from J, leaving 15 bases between them. The germline V gene has CDR1 LGHDT and CDR2 YNNKEL (reference sequence). The CDR3 DNA sequence: TGTGCCAGCAGCCAAGGAGTCGGCGGGGGCACCTACGAGCAGTACTTC. Amino acid sequence: CASSQGVGGGTYEQYF.

V usage is TRBV3-1 (or the pseudogene TRBV3-2) and J usage is TRBJ1-6; TRBD1 is a possible D gene (6 bases). Germline lookup yields CDR1 LGHDT and CDR2 YNNKEL (reference sequence). V lost 1 base to trimming and J lost 4 bases, with 14 bases between them. This CDR3 region has 17 residues. CDR3 bases: TGTGCCAGCAGCCAAGGAGGAACAGGGCAGTATAATTCACCCCTCCACTTT. It specifies CASSQGGTGQYNSPLHF.

The chain links TRBV9 to TRBJ2-1, with D perhaps matching TRBD1 (6 bases). Germline CDR1 reads SGDLS; CDR2 reads YYNGEE. The CDR3 spans 19 residues. V lost 0 bases and J 0 bases, leaving 19 bases between the germline ends. In DNA, the CDR3 is TGTGCCAGCAGCGTAGGAGGCAGTCAGGGGCTACTCTCCTACAATGAGCAGTTCTTC. Translated, it gives CASSVGGSQGLLSYNEQFF.

The genes are TRBV7-9 and TRBJ2-7, with D perhaps matching TRBD2 (7 bases). The CDR3 consists of 15 residues. Germline V CDR1 and CDR2: SEHNR, FQNEAQ (reference sequence). V was clipped by 4 bases and J by 1 base, with 14 bases between them. The CDR3 loop reads CASSSEGGRSYEQYF. Here the CDR3 DNA reads TGTGCCAGCAGCTCCGAGGGGGGGCGATCCTACGAGCAGTACTTC.

This clone has more than one count but fewer than ten. The J gene is TRBJ1-2, the V gene TRBV7-2; possible D gene TRBD1, 5 bases. CDR3 size: 18 residues. Trimming took off 7 bases at V and 5 bases at J, with 29 bases between the two ends. From germline, CDR1 is SGHTA and CDR2 FQGNSA. The CDR3 coding sequence is TGTGCCAGCAACCGACCTCGCCAGGGCCGCGAATCCCGGTATGGCTACACCTTC. Protein product: CASNRPRQGRESRYGYTF. Combining the CDR3 with reference TRBV7-2 and TRBJ1-2 gives the whole variable domain GAGVSQSPSNKVTEKGKDVELRCDPISGHTALYWYRQSLGQGLEFLIYFQGNSAPDKSGLPSDRFSAERTGGSVSTLTIQRTQQEDSAVYLCASNRPRQGRESRYGYTFGSGTRLTVV.

The J gene is TRBJ2-3, the V gene TRBV7-9, with a possible D match to TRBD2 (6 bases). The V end was cut by 9 bases, the J end by 0 bases, with 10 bases between. The CDR3 is 13 amino acids. Germline V lookup: CDR1 SEHNR, CDR2 FQNEAQ (reference sequence). The CDR3 is CASDRGSTDTQYF. CDR3 sequence (DNA): TGTGCCAGTGATCGGGGGAGCACAGATACGCAGTATTTT.

The V and J genes are TRBV7-9 and TRBJ2-3; TRBD1 agrees at 9 bases. The CDR3 length is 18 residues. V trimming: 3 bases; J trimming: 1 base; junction bases outside the gene matches: 11. Germline V gene lookup returns CDR1 SEHNR and CDR2 FQNEAQ (reference sequence). The DNA of the CDR3 is TGTGCCAGCAGCTTTCCACCCGGACAGGGGAGTCGCACAGATACGCAGTATTTT. As protein: CASSFPPGQGSRTDTQYF. Based on the CDR3 plus reference TRBV7-9 and TRBJ2-3, the full variable domain is DTGVSQNPRHKITKRGQNVTFRCDPISEHNRLYWYRQTLGQGPEFLTYFQNEAQLEKSRLLSDRFSAERPKGSFSTLEIQRTEQGDSAMYLCASSFPPGQGSRTDTQYFGPGTRLTVL.

V and J are TRBV12-3 or TRBV12-4 and TRBJ2-7, with unresolved D. Trimming took off 4 bases at V and 4 bases at J, with 11 bases between the two ends. CDR3 length: 13 residues. The CDR3 loop is CASSSSAAYEQYF. In DNA form, the CDR3 reads TGTGCCAGCAGTTCTTCCGCGGCTTACGAGCAGTACTTC.

The rearrangement links TRBV5-1 to TRBJ1-1; D unresolved. V was shortened by 3 bases and J by 1 base, with 13 bases between the two germline ends. CDR1 is SGHRS, CDR2 YFSETQ, per germline. The CDR3 contains 15 residues. The CDR3 coding sequence is TGCGCCAGCAGCTCATATGGACTGGAGAACACTGAAGCTTTCTTT. Translating gives CASSSYGLENTEAFF. Variable domain in full (rest from reference TRBV5-1 and TRBJ1-1): KAGVTQTPRYLIKTRGQQVTLSCSPISGHRSVSWYQQTPGQGLQFLFEYFSETQRNKGNFPGRFSGRQFSNSRSEMNVSTLELGDSALYLCASSSYGLENTEAFFGQGTRLTVV.

V is TRBV29-1 and J is TRBJ1-2; perhaps TRBD1 as D (6 bases). The CDR3 spans 11 residues. V was clipped by 6 bases and J by 8 bases, with 13 bases between them. The germline gives CDR1 SQVTM, CDR2 ANQGSEA. The CDR3 reads CSVFWGRGYTF. CDR3 DNA: TGCAGCGTGTTTTGGGGGCGCGGCTACACCTTC.